A single sample gave rise to the 11 T cell receptor beta chains below, sequenced in a study of blood T cells in healthy people across ages. A sample-barcoded 5' primer and a J-beta primer mix were used in a second PCR of roughly 7 to 12 cycles. TCRdb processed the 5' RACE reads anew with MiXCR; each CDR3 protein has one entry. The sample includes some 890,000 distinct CDR3 sequences, 29% seen only once; the top ten take roughly 10%. The sample was also reused in another study, on T cells of mothers and their children.

Sequencing was done on a sample of blood. The receptors come from a woman between 35 and 50 years old in good health.

The chain links TRBV7-3 to TRBJ2-7; D call uncertain. Per the germline V gene, CDR1 is SGHTA and CDR2 is FQGTGA. The CDR3 totals 12 residues. V was cut by 5 bases and J by 7 bases, with 12 bases left in between. The chain's CDR3 is CASSPSNNEQYF. DNA for the CDR3: TGTGCCAGCAGCCCCTCTAACAATGAGCAGTACTTC.

Details on this clonotype: Its ends do not fully match the called genes, so a read error is possible. The chain is built from TRBV20-1 and TRBJ2-5, with a tentative D call TRBD2 (5 bases). The closer fit of TRBJ2-7 to the DNA end suggests the J call may be wrong. This CDR3 has 12 residues. CDR1 is DFQATT, CDR2 SNEGSKA, per germline (reference sequence). CDR3 bases: TGCAGCGCTAGAGAGCAGAGGGTCGAGCAGTACTTC. It yields the protein CSAREQRVEQYF.

This clonotype was found a few times. The chain uses TRBV24-1 and TRBJ2-3; TRBD1 is a possible D gene (5 bases). Deletions cut 6 bases from V and 3 bases from J, with 6 bases between. The germline CDR1 and CDR2 sequences are KGHDR and SFDVKD. The CDR3 length is 12 residues. The CDR3 nucleotides read TGTGCCACCAGTACAGGTACAGATACGCAGTATTTT. Amino acid sequence: CATSTGTDTQYF.

This clonotype was counted ten times or more. The V and J genes are TRBV27 and TRBJ2-1; D uncertain. The CDR3 runs to 13 residues. V was trimmed by 1 base and J by 6 bases, leaving 7 bases between them. Germline CDR1 reads MNHEY; CDR2 reads SMNVEV (reference sequence). The DNA for the CDR3 is TGTGCCAGCAGTTTATTGGGTATCAATGAGCAGTTCTTC. This encodes CASSLLGINEQFF.

This clonotype was recorded many times. V and J are TRBV20-1 and TRBJ2-1; TRBD1 matches 9 bases. The CDR3 length is 11 residues. The germline gives CDR1 DFQATT, CDR2 SNEGSKA (reference sequence). V was clipped by 5 bases and J by 7 bases; unmatched bases: 0. CDR3 coding DNA: TGCAGTGCTGGACAGGGGAATGAGCAGTTCTTC. Its protein product is CSAGQGNEQFF.

The chain's CDR3 is CSARDWGQPSNEQFF. The CDR3 DNA reads as TGCAGTGCTAGAGATTGGGGACAACCCTCTAATGAGCAGTTCTTC. This chain joins TRBV20-1 and TRBJ2-1; maybe TRBD1 (6 bases). The length of the CDR3 is 15 residues. From germline, CDR1 is DFQATT and CDR2 SNEGSKA (reference sequence). V gave up 0 bases and J gave up 7 bases, with 16 bases separating them.

This clonotype was detected only a few times. The chain couples TRBV20-1 to TRBJ1-5; TRBD1 might be the D (5 bases). The CDR3 extends over 13 amino acids. The V end lost 6 bases, the J end lost 2 bases, and 11 bases lay between the germline ends. Germline assignment: CDR1 DFQATT and CDR2 SNEGSKA (reference sequence). The CDR3 protein is CSARAARNQPQHF. The CDR3 DNA sequence: TGCAGTGCCAGGGCGGCCCGCAATCAGCCCCAGCATTTT.

The rearrangement joins TRBV6-2 or TRBV6-3 to TRBJ2-3; 14 bases align to TRBD2. The V gene end was trimmed by 0 bases and the J gene end by 0 bases; junction bases not matched to a gene: 14. This CDR3 has 22 amino acids. Germline values: CDR1 MNHEY, CDR2 SVGEGT. CDR3 sequence (DNA): TGTGCCAGCAGTTACTCCACCCGGAGCCCGGGACTAGCGGGGGCTAGCACAGATACGCAGTATTTT. It encodes CASSYSTRSPGLAGASTDTQYF.

This clonotype showed up just a few times. The chain has TRBV20-1 and TRBJ2-7; the match to TRBD2 covers 11 bases. J was trimmed by 2 bases and V by 6 bases; bases with no gene match: 6. Germline assignment: CDR1 DFQATT and CDR2 SNEGSKA (reference sequence). This CDR3 has 14 residues. CDR3 in amino acids: CSARTSGRTYEQYF. In nucleotides, the CDR3 is TGCAGTGCGAGGACTAGCGGGCGAACCTACGAGCAGTACTTC.

Points on this clonotype: Compared with germline, one end of the junction differs, possibly owing to a read error. This chain connects TRBV28 to TRBJ2-6, with D perhaps being TRBD1 or TRBD2 (5 bases each). The CDR3 spans 15 residues. Per germline, CDR1 MDHEN and CDR2 SYDVKM. CDR3 coding DNA: TGTGCCAGCAGTTTTTGGGAGTCTGGGGCCGACGTCCTGACTTTC. Encoded protein: CASSFWESGADVLTF.

This clonotype was seen many times. This chain uses TRBV20-1 with TRBJ2-1; D may correspond to TRBD1 or TRBD2 (6 bases each). CDR3 size: 13 residues. Trimming took off 3 bases at V and 5 bases at J, with 11 bases between the two ends. Germline V CDR1 and CDR2: DFQATT, SNEGSKA (reference sequence). The CDR3 bases are TGCAGTGCTAGCCGGGGGCTGGACAATGAGCAGTTCTTC. Protein: CSASRGLDNEQFF.